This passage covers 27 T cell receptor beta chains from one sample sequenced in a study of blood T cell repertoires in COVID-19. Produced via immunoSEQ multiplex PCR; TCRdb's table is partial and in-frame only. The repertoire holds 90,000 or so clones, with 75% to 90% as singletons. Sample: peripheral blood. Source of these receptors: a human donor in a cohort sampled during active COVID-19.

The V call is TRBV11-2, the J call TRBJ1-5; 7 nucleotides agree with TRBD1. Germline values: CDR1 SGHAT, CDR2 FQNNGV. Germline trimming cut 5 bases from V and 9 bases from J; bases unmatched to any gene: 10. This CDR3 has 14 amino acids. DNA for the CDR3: TGTGCCAGCAGCCAGGACAGGATTTTAGGGCCCCAGCATTTT. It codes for CASSQDRILGPQHF.

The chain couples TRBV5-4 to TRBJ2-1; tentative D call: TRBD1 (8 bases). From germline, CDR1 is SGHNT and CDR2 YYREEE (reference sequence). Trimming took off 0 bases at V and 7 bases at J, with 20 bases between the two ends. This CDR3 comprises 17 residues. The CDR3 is CASSLGGGYRGRNEQFF. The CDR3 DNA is TGTGCCAGCAGCTTGGGGGGGGGATACAGGGGGAGGAATGAGCAGTTCTTC.

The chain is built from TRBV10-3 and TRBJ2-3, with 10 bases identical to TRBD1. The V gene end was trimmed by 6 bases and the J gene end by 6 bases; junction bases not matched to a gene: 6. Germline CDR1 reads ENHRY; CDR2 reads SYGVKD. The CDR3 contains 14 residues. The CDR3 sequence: CAISRDRGTDTQYF. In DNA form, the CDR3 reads TGTGCCATCAGCCGGGACAGGGGAACCGATACGCAGTATTTT.

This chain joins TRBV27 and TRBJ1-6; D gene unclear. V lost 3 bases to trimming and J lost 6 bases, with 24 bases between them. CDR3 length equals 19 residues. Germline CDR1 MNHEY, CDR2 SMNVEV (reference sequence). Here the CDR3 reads CASSFIFEYERPGNSPLHF. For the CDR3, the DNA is TGTGCCAGCAGTTTTATATTCGAATACGAACGACCGGGTAATTCACCCCTCCACTTT.

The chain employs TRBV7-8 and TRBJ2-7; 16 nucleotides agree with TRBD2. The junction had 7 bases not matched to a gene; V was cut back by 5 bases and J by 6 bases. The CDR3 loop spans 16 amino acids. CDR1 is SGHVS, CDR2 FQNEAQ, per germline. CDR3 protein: CASSPEGLAGGFEQYF. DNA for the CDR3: TGTGCCAGCAGCCCCGAGGGACTAGCGGGAGGGTTCGAGCAGTACTTC.

CDR3 nucleotide sequence: TGTGCCAGCAGCAGGGACAGGGGGGATGAAAAACTGTTTTTT. It translates to CASSRDRGDEKLFF. The chain couples TRBV6-5 to TRBJ1-4; TRBD1 matches at 11 bases. The CDR3 runs 14 residues. Germline CDR1 MNHEY, CDR2 SVGAGI. Unmatched junction bases numbered 3, after V lost 6 bases and J lost 6 bases.

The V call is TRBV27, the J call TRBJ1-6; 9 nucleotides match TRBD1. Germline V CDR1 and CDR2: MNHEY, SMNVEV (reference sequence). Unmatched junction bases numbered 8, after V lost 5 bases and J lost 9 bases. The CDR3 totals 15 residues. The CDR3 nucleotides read TGTGCCAGCAGTGCCCAGGGACAGGGCTTTTCACCCCTCCACTTT. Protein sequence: CASSAQGQGFSPLHF.

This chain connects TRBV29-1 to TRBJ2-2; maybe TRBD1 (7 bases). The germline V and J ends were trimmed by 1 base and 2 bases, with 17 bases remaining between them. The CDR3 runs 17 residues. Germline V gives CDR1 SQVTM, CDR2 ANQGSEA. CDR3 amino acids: CSVEVGDRGTNTGELFF. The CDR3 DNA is TGCAGCGTTGAAGTGGGGGACAGAGGGACTAACACCGGGGAGCTGTTTTTT.

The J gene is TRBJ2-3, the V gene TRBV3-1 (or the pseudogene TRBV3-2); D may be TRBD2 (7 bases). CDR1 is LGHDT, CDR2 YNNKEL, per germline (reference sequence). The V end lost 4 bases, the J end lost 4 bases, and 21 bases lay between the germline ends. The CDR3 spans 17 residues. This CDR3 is CASSLLPPGGSADTQYF. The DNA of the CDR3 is TGTGCCAGCAGCCTCCTCCCCCCGGGGGGCTCGGCAGATACGCAGTATTTT.

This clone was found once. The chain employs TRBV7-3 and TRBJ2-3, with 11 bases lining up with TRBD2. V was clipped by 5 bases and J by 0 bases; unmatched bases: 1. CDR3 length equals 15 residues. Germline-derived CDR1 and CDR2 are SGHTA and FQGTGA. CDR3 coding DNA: TGTGCCAGCAGCCCTAGCGGGGGGAGCACAGATACGCAGTATTTT. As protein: CASSPSGGSTDTQYF.

In nucleotides, the CDR3 is TGCGCCAGCAGCCGATCGACTAGCGGGGGTCCAGATACGCAGTATTTT. Protein: CASSRSTSGGPDTQYF. This rearrangement joins TRBV4-3 to TRBJ2-3, with 12 bases aligning to TRBD2. The germline CDR1 and CDR2 sequences are LGHNA and YSLEER. The length of the CDR3 is 16 residues. V was pared by 4 bases and J by 4 bases, with 6 bases of the junction left unmatched.

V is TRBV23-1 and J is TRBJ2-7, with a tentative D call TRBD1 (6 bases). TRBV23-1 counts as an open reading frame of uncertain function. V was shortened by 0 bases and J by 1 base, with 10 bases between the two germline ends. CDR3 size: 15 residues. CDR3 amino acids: CASSQSGQGSYEQYF. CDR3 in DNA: TGCGCCAGCAGTCAATCGGGCCAGGGGTCCTACGAGCAGTACTTC.

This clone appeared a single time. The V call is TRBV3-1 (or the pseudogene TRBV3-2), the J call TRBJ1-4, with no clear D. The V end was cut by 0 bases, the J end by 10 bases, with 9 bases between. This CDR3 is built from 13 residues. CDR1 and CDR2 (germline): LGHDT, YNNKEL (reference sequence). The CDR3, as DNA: TGTGCCAGCAGCCAAGATATGCGTGGAAAACTGTTTTTT. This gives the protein CASSQDMRGKLFF.

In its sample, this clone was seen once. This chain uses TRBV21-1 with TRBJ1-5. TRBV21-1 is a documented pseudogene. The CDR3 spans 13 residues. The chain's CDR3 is CASPGYSNQPQHF. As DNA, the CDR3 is TGTGCCAGCCCCGGGTATAGCAATCAGCCCCAGCATTTT.

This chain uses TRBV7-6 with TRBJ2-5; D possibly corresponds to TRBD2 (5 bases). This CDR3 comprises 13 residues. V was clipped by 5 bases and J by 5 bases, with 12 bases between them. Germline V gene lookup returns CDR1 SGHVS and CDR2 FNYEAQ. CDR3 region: CASSAQRRETQYF. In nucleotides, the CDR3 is TGTGCCAGCAGCGCCCAGAGGAGGGAGACCCAGTACTTC.

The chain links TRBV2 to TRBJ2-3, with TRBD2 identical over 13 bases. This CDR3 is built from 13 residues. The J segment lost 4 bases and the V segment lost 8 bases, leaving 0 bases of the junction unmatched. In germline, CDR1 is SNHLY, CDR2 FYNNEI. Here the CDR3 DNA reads TGTGCCAGCGGACTAGCGGGGGCAGATACGCAGTATTTT. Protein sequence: CASGLAGADTQYF.

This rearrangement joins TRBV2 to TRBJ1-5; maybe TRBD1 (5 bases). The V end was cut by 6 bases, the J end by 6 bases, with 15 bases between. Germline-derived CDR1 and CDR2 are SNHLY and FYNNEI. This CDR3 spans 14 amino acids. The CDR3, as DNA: TGTGCCAGCAGAGAACAGGTAGAGGGTCAGCCCCAGCATTTT. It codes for CASREQVEGQPQHF.

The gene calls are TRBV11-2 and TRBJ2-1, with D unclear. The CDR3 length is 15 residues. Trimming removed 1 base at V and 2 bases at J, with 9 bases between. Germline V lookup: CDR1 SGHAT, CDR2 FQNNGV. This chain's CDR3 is CASSLGVAAYNEQFF. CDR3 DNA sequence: TGTGCCAGCAGCTTAGGGGTGGCGGCCTACAATGAGCAGTTCTTC.

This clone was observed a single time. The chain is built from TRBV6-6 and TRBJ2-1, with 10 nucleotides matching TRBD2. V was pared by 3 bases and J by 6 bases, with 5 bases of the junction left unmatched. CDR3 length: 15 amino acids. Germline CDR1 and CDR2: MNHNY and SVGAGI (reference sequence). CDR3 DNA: TGTGCCAGCAGTTATGGGCTAGCGGGAGTCAATGAGCAGTTCTTC. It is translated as CASSYGLAGVNEQFF.

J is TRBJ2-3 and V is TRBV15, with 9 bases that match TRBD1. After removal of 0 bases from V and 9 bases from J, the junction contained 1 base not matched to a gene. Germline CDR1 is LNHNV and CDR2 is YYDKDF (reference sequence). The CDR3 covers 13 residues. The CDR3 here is CATSRDTGGTQYF. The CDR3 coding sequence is TGTGCCACCAGCAGAGACACAGGGGGCACGCAGTATTTT.

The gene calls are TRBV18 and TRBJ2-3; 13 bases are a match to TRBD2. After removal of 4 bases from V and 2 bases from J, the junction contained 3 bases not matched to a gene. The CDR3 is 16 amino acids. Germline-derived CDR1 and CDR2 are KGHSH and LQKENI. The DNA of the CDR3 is TGTGCCAGCTCACGCGGGACTAGCGGGAACACAGATACGCAGTATTTT. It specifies CASSRGTSGNTDTQYF.

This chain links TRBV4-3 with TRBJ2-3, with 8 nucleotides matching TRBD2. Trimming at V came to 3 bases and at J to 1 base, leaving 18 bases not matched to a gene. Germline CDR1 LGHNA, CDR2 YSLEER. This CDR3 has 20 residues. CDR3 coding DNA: TGCGCCAGCAGCCAGGGGGCGGCTGGGGGCCCAGCGGGGGGCACAGATACGCAGTATTTT. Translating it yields CASSQGAAGGPAGGTDTQYF.

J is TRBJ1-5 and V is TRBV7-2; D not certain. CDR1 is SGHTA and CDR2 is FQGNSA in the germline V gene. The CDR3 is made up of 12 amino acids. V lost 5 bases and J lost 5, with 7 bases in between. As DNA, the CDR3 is TGTGCCAGCAGCCTTTATGATCAGCCCCAGCATTTT. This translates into CASSLYDQPQHF.

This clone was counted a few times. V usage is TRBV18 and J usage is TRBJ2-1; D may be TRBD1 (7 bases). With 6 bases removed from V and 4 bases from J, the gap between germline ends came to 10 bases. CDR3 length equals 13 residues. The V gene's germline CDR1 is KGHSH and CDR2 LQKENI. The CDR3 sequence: CASSQGGYNEQFF. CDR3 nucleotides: TGTGCCAGCTCCCAGGGGGGTTACAATGAGCAGTTCTTC. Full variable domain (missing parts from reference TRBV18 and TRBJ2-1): NAGVMQNPRHLVRRRGQEARLRCSPMKGHSHVYWYRQLPEEGLKFMVYLQKENIIDESGMPKERFSAEFPKEGPSILRIQQVVRGDSAAYFCASSQGGYNEQFFGPGTRLTVL.

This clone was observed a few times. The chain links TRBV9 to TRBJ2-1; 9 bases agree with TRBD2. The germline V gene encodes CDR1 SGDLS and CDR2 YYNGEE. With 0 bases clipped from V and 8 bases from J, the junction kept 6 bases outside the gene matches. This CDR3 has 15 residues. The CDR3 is CASSVAAGGLDEQFF. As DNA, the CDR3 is TGTGCCAGCAGCGTAGCAGCGGGAGGCTTGGATGAGCAGTTCTTC.

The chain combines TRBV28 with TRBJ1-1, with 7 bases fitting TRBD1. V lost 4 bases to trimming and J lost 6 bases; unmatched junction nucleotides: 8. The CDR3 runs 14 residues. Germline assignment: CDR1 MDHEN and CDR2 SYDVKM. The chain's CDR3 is CASSSQGVSAEAFF. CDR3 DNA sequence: TGTGCCAGCAGTTCTCAGGGGGTCAGCGCTGAAGCTTTCTTT.

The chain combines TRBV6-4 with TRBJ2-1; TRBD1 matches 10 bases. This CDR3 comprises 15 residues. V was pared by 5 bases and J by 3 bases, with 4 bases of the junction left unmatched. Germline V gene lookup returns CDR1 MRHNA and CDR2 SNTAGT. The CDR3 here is CASSRGQGLYNEQFF. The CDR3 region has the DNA TGTGCCAGCAGTCGGGGACAGGGGCTCTACAATGAGCAGTTCTTC.